A selection of T cell receptor beta chains follows, all from one sample in a study of T cell responses to AZD1222 COVID-19 vaccine. Profiled with immunoSEQ multiplex PCR; TCRdb holds only in-frame clones, not every one. The repertoire consists of about 180,000 clones, with approximately 91% occurring once and the leading ten covering roughly 1.9%. Sequencing used peripheral blood, obtained 28 days after the second AZD1222 dose. These receptors all come from an adult who received the AZD1222 COVID-19 vaccine. Each CDR3 is given with its conserved first and last residue. The order of the fields is D gene, J gene, V gene, clone size, CDR3 protein, CDR3 DNA. A D gene is named only where the DNA matches it firmly. Size is omitted from some rows. Given values are once, few, many or a class for expanded clones.

d_gene: TRBD1
j_gene: TRBJ1-5
v_gene: TRBV4-1
abundance: -
CDR3aa: CASSQGRGGDNQPQHF
CDR3nt: TGCGCCAGCAGCCAAGGTAGAGGGGGCGACAATCAGCCCCAGCATTTT

d_gene: -
j_gene: TRBJ2-7
v_gene: TRBV4-2
abundance: -
CDR3aa: CASSQDPLSALGTAEQYF
CDR3nt: TGTGCCAGCAGCCAAGATCCCCTGTCGGCGTTAGGTACTGCCGAGCAGTACTTC

d_gene: TRBD2
j_gene: TRBJ2-7
v_gene: TRBV28
abundance: -
CDR3aa: CATGLGDYEQYF
CDR3nt: TGTGCCACGGGACTAGGAGACTACGAGCAGTACTTC

d_gene: TRBD2
j_gene: TRBJ2-1
v_gene: TRBV9
abundance: -
CDR3aa: CASSPHLLLAGGPRTYNEQFF
CDR3nt: TGTGCCAGCAGCCCACACCTCCTACTAGCGGGGGGGCCTCGGACCTACAATGAGCAGTTCTTC

d_gene: -
j_gene: TRBJ1-2
v_gene: TRBV3-1/TRBV3-2
abundance: -
CDR3aa: CASSQYISGNYGYTF
CDR3nt: TGTGCCAGCAGCCAATACATATCGGGGAACTATGGCTACACCTTC

d_gene: -
j_gene: TRBJ1-6
v_gene: TRBV30
abundance: -
CDR3aa: CAWSGRHSPLHF
CDR3nt: TGTGCCTGGAGTGGGCGTCATTCACCCCTCCACTTT

d_gene: -
j_gene: TRBJ1-2
v_gene: TRBV9
abundance: -
CDR3aa: CASSVGSRGYAF
CDR3nt: TGTGCCAGCAGCGTAGGGTCCCGTGGGTATGCCTTC

d_gene: -
j_gene: TRBJ1-6
v_gene: TRBV15
abundance: -
CDR3aa: CATSRDAGDNSPLHF
CDR3nt: TGTGCCACCAGCAGAGATGCGGGGGATAATTCACCCCTCCACTTT

d_gene: -
j_gene: TRBJ2-2
v_gene: TRBV13
abundance: -
CDR3aa: CASSLEETGELFF
CDR3nt: TGTGCCAGCAGCTTAGAAGAGACCGGGGAGCTGTTTTTT

d_gene: -
j_gene: TRBJ2-5
v_gene: TRBV28
abundance: -
CDR3aa: CASRAGQIVETQYF
CDR3nt: TGTGCCAGCAGGGCGGGACAGATAGTGGAGACCCAGTACTTC

d_gene: -
j_gene: TRBJ1-5
v_gene: TRBV27
abundance: -
CDR3aa: CASSRRSTGLNQPQHF
CDR3nt: TGTGCCAGCAGCCGTAGATCGACAGGTCTTAATCAGCCCCAGCATTTT

d_gene: TRBD1
j_gene: TRBJ1-2
v_gene: TRBV9
abundance: -
CDR3aa: CASSARDRGSRGKGYTF
CDR3nt: TGTGCCAGCAGCGCCCGGGACAGGGGCTCCAGAGGGAAAGGCTACACCTTC

d_gene: -
j_gene: TRBJ2-6
v_gene: TRBV3-1/TRBV3-2
abundance: few
CDR3aa: CASSPRLTGAGANVLTF
CDR3nt: TGTGCCAGCAGCCCTCGTTTGACAGGCGCTGGGGCCAACGTCCTGACTTTC

d_gene: -
j_gene: TRBJ1-5
v_gene: TRBV19
abundance: -
CDR3aa: CASSIRGSNQPQHF
CDR3nt: TGTGCCAGTAGTATAAGGGGAAGCAATCAGCCCCAGCATTTT

d_gene: -
j_gene: TRBJ1-2
v_gene: TRBV18
abundance: -
CDR3aa: CASSPGNNYGYTF
CDR3nt: TGTGCCAGCTCACCGGGAAACAACTATGGCTACACCTTC

d_gene: TRBD1
j_gene: TRBJ2-4
v_gene: TRBV5-4
abundance: -
CDR3aa: CASSPTGEAKNIQYF
CDR3nt: TGTGCCAGCAGCCCGACAGGGGAGGCCAAAAACATTCAGTACTTC

d_gene: -
j_gene: TRBJ1-1
v_gene: TRBV2
abundance: -
CDR3aa: CASSTGLNTEAFF
CDR3nt: TGTGCCAGCAGCACGGGCCTTAACACTGAAGCTTTCTTT

d_gene: -
j_gene: TRBJ1-5
v_gene: TRBV19
abundance: -
CDR3aa: CASSIWGNPSNQPQHF
CDR3nt: TGTGCCAGTAGTATATGGGGCAATCCTAGCAATCAGCCCCAGCATTTT

d_gene: -
j_gene: TRBJ2-5
v_gene: TRBV19
abundance: -
CDR3aa: CASSDEGGRTQYF
CDR3nt: TGTGCCAGTAGTGACGAGGGGGGCAGGACCCAGTACTTC

d_gene: -
j_gene: TRBJ1-1
v_gene: TRBV3-1/TRBV3-2
abundance: -
CDR3aa: CASSEPGTVNTEAFF
CDR3nt: TGTGCCAGCAGCGAGCCCGGGACGGTGAACACTGAAGCTTTCTTT

d_gene: TRBD1
j_gene: TRBJ2-5
v_gene: TRBV5-1
abundance: -
CDR3aa: CASSSTGALQETQYF
CDR3nt: TGCGCCAGCAGCTCGACAGGGGCGCTCCAAGAGACCCAGTACTTC

d_gene: -
j_gene: TRBJ1-3
v_gene: TRBV5-1
abundance: -
CDR3aa: CASSLGTESGNTIYF
CDR3nt: TGCGCCAGCAGCCTCGGGACGGAGTCGGGAAACACCATATATTTT

d_gene: -
j_gene: TRBJ2-1
v_gene: TRBV4-3
abundance: -
CDR3aa: CASSPGAGLQQFF
CDR3nt: TGCGCCAGCAGCCCCGGAGCAGGACTCCAGCAGTTCTTC

d_gene: -
j_gene: TRBJ2-1
v_gene: TRBV20-1
abundance: -
CDR3aa: CSAAPYNEQFF
CDR3nt: TGCAGTGCCGCCCCCTACAATGAGCAGTTCTTC

d_gene: TRBD2
j_gene: TRBJ2-1
v_gene: TRBV6-1
abundance: -
CDR3aa: CASNKGLAIYNEQFF
CDR3nt: TGTGCCAGCAACAAGGGACTAGCTATATACAATGAGCAGTTCTTC

d_gene: TRBD1
j_gene: TRBJ1-1
v_gene: TRBV6-2/TRBV6-3
abundance: -
CDR3aa: CASSPSGQLNTEAFF
CDR3nt: TGTGCCAGCAGTCCCTCGGGACAGTTGAACACTGAAGCTTTCTTT

d_gene: -
j_gene: TRBJ1-5
v_gene: TRBV30
abundance: -
CDR3aa: CAWSVRGNQPQHF
CDR3nt: TGTGCCTGGAGTGTACGAGGCAATCAGCCCCAGCATTTT

d_gene: -
j_gene: TRBJ2-1
v_gene: TRBV7-2
abundance: -
CDR3aa: CASSLKASYNEQFF
CDR3nt: TGTGCCAGCAGCTTAAAGGCCTCCTACAATGAGCAGTTCTTC

d_gene: -
j_gene: TRBJ1-4
v_gene: TRBV4-3
abundance: once
CDR3aa: CASSPDGPTNEKLFF
CDR3nt: TGCGCCAGCAGCCCAGATGGACCAACTAATGAAAAACTGTTTTTT

d_gene: -
j_gene: TRBJ1-5
v_gene: TRBV13
abundance: -
CDR3aa: CASSFGGDTQPQHF
CDR3nt: TGTGCCAGCAGCTTTGGGGGTGACACTCAGCCCCAGCATTTT

d_gene: TRBD1
j_gene: TRBJ1-6
v_gene: TRBV2
abundance: -
CDR3aa: CASRITGVWSPLHF
CDR3nt: TGTGCCAGCAGGATAACAGGGGTTTGGTCACCCCTCCACTTT

d_gene: -
j_gene: TRBJ2-3
v_gene: TRBV4-2
abundance: -
CDR3aa: CASSGSTDTQYF
CDR3nt: TGTGCCAGCAGCGGTAGCACAGATACGCAGTATTTT

d_gene: TRBD2
j_gene: TRBJ2-1
v_gene: TRBV25-1
abundance: -
CDR3aa: CASRGDSGSNNEQFF
CDR3nt: TGTGCCAGCAGGGGGGATAGCGGGTCGAACAATGAGCAGTTCTTC

d_gene: TRBD2
j_gene: TRBJ2-3
v_gene: TRBV28
abundance: -
CDR3aa: CASSPMGLAGGNTDTQYF
CDR3nt: TGTGCCAGCAGTCCCATGGGACTAGCGGGGGGAAACACAGATACGCAGTATTTT

d_gene: TRBD2
j_gene: TRBJ2-1
v_gene: TRBV3-1/TRBV3-2
abundance: -
CDR3aa: CASSRGSGNEQFF
CDR3nt: TGTGCCAGCAGCCGCGGGAGCGGCAATGAGCAGTTCTTC

d_gene: -
j_gene: TRBJ2-5
v_gene: TRBV2
abundance: -
CDR3aa: CASSEGVTKSGTQYF
CDR3nt: TGTGCCAGCAGTGAAGGGGTTACCAAGAGTGGGACCCAGTACTTC

d_gene: TRBD1
j_gene: TRBJ1-5
v_gene: TRBV30
abundance: once
CDR3aa: CAWSATGNQPQHF
CDR3nt: TGTGCCTGGAGTGCGACAGGGAATCAGCCCCAGCATTTT

d_gene: -
j_gene: TRBJ1-1
v_gene: TRBV29-1
abundance: -
CDR3aa: CSVDLGEGVTEAFF
CDR3nt: TGCAGCGTTGACCTAGGGGAGGGCGTCACTGAAGCTTTCTTT

d_gene: TRBD1
j_gene: TRBJ2-3
v_gene: TRBV5-1
abundance: -
CDR3aa: CASSYLGTGLTDTQYF
CDR3nt: TGCGCCAGCAGCTACCTAGGGACAGGGCTAACAGATACGCAGTATTTT

d_gene: -
j_gene: TRBJ1-1
v_gene: TRBV4-2
abundance: -
CDR3aa: CASGHRGDANTEAFF
CDR3nt: TGTGCCAGCGGGCACCGTGGGGACGCGAACACTGAAGCTTTCTTT

d_gene: -
j_gene: TRBJ1-1
v_gene: TRBV6-2/TRBV6-3
abundance: -
CDR3aa: CASSLDSLPTEAFF
CDR3nt: TGTGCCAGCAGCCTGGACAGTCTCCCGACTGAAGCTTTCTTT

d_gene: -
j_gene: TRBJ2-7
v_gene: TRBV5-1
abundance: -
CDR3aa: CASSFAYTYEQYF
CDR3nt: TGCGCCAGCAGCTTTGCCTATACCTACGAGCAGTACTTC

d_gene: -
j_gene: TRBJ2-1
v_gene: TRBV2
abundance: -
CDR3aa: CASEIPGEQFF
CDR3nt: TGTGCCAGCGAAATTCCCGGGGAGCAGTTCTTC

d_gene: -
j_gene: TRBJ2-7
v_gene: TRBV2
abundance: -
CDR3aa: CASSDGWGGEQYF
CDR3nt: TGTGCCAGCAGTGACGGGTGGGGCGGCGAGCAGTACTTC

d_gene: -
j_gene: TRBJ2-1
v_gene: TRBV27
abundance: once
CDR3aa: CASSLPGNEQFF
CDR3nt: TGTGCCAGCAGTTTACCAGGCAATGAGCAGTTCTTC

d_gene: -
j_gene: TRBJ1-5
v_gene: TRBV4-1
abundance: -
CDR3aa: CASSQGPLQPNQPQHF
CDR3nt: TGCGCCAGCAGCCAAGGACCCCTCCAGCCGAATCAGCCCCAGCATTTT

d_gene: TRBD2
j_gene: TRBJ2-5
v_gene: TRBV4-2
abundance: -
CDR3aa: CASSQSGLAELETQYF
CDR3nt: TGTGCCAGCAGCCAATCGGGACTAGCGGAACTAGAGACCCAGTACTTC

d_gene: -
j_gene: TRBJ1-2
v_gene: TRBV28
abundance: -
CDR3aa: CASSVGMTPGYTF
CDR3nt: TGTGCCAGCAGCGTTGGTATGACGCCCGGCTACACCTTC

d_gene: -
j_gene: TRBJ1-1
v_gene: TRBV4-3
abundance: -
CDR3aa: CASSQAKGPNTEAFF
CDR3nt: TGCGCCAGCAGCCAAGCTAAGGGACCAAACACTGAAGCTTTCTTT

d_gene: -
j_gene: TRBJ2-1
v_gene: TRBV5-4
abundance: -
CDR3aa: CASSLQGDYNEQFF
CDR3nt: TGTGCCAGCAGCTTGCAAGGGGACTACAATGAGCAGTTCTTC

d_gene: TRBD1
j_gene: TRBJ1-6
v_gene: TRBV29-1
abundance: once
CDR3aa: CSVRDRSESPLHF
CDR3nt: TGCAGCGTCCGGGACAGAAGTGAGTCACCCCTCCACTTT

d_gene: -
j_gene: TRBJ1-1
v_gene: TRBV4-3
abundance: -
CDR3aa: CASSQEIAGGINTEAFF
CDR3nt: TGCGCCAGCAGCCAAGAGATCGCCGGGGGCATAAACACTGAAGCTTTCTTT